This T cell receptor beta chain was obtained from a study of shared clonotypes between healthy human individuals. Sequenced by immunoSEQ multiplex PCR; TCRdb stores in-frame clones only, minus some. The sample holds over 1.5 million clones, 95% to 99% seen once. V lost 5 bases and J 4 bases, leaving 16 bases between the germline ends. CDR1 SGHRS and CDR2 YFSETQ come from the germline V gene. This CDR3 is built from 16 residues. Into CD45RA+ naive and CD45RA-negative memory subsets, the CD4+ cells were split. J is TRBJ2-6 and V is TRBV5-1; D ambiguous. Material for sequencing was naive CD4+ T cells sorted from blood. Subset in this sample: CD45RA+ positively selected. The receptor was isolated from a man aged 30 to 39 in good health. The CDR3 is CASSSKEVAGANVLTF. CDR3 nucleotides: TGCGCCAGCAGTTCCAAAGAGGTAGCCGGGGCCAACGTCCTGACTTTC.